The clone carrying this T cell receptor beta chain was found once. What it binds is not known. V lost 5 bases and J lost 1, with 20 bases in between. CDR3 length: 17 residues. The germline gives CDR1 SGHTA, CDR2 FQGNSA. Only in-frame clones appear in the TCRdb table, and some are missing; sequencing was by immunoSEQ multiplex PCR. The repertoire has around 160,000 clones, roughly 91% of them found once; the top ten carry more than 1.3%. This sample is part of a study of T cell responses to AZD1222 COVID-19 vaccine. Findings of the study overall: When two AZD1222 doses had been given, Spike-specific TCR breadth and depth rose.

The starting material was peripheral blood, obtained on day 0 of AZD1222 vaccination. V usage is TRBV7-2 and J usage is TRBJ2-5; D possibly matches TRBD1 or TRBD2 (5 bases each). This TCR derives from an adult in good health. DNA for the CDR3: TGTGCCAGCAGCCCGCGGGTAGGGGCCCTACGCCAAGAGACCCAGTACTTC. It translates to CASSPRVGALRQETQYF. The complete variable domain, with remaining parts taken from reference TRBV7-2 and TRBJ2-5, reads GAGVSQSPSNKVTEKGKDVELRCDPISGHTALYWYRQSLGQGLEFLIYFQGNSAPDKSGLPSDRFSAERTGGSVSTLTIQRTQQEDSAVYLCASSPRVGALRQETQYFGPGTRLLVL.